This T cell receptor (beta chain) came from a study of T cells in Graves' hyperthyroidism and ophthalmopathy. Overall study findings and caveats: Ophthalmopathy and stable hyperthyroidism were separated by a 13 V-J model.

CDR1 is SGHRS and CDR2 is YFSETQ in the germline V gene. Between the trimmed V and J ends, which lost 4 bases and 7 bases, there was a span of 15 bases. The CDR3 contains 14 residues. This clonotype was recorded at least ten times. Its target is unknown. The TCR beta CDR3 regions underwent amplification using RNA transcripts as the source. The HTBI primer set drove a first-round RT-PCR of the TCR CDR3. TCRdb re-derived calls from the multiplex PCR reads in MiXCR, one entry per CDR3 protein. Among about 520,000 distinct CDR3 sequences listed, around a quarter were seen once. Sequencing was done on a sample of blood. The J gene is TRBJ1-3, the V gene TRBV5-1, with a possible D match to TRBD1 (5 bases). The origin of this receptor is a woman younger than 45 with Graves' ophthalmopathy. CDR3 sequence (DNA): TGCGCCAGCAGCGTAAGGGACGGCGGGAACACCATATATTTT. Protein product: CASSVRDGGNTIYF. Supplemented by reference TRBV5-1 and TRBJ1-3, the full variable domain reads KAGVTQTPRYLIKTRGQQVTLSCSPISGHRSVSWYQQTPGQGLQFLFEYFSETQRNKGNFPGRFSGRQFSNSRSEMNVSTLELGDSALYLCASSVRDGGNTIYFGEGSWLTVV.